Each of the 8 T cell receptor beta chains below was sequenced from the same sample in a study of blood T cell repertoires in COVID-19. Method: immunoSEQ multiplex PCR; TCRdb's copy keeps in-frame clones and lacks some. The sample has some 390,000 clones, 89% seen once. The sequencing sample was made of peripheral blood. The receptor set was obtained from a middle-aged woman with COVID-19, enrolled during active disease.

The gene calls are TRBV19 and TRBJ1-5, with D perhaps matching TRBD1 (5 bases). Germline V CDR1 and CDR2: LNHDA, SQIVND (reference sequence). The CDR3 consists of 16 residues. V lost 5 bases, J lost 0 bases, and 14 bases lay in between. The CDR3 region has the DNA TGTGCCAGTAGTCCGGAGGGACTTAGTAGCAATCAGCCCCAGCATTTT. Its protein is CASSPEGLSSNQPQHF.

This clone was detected once. The chain carries TRBV5-4 and TRBJ2-7; D unclear. Trimming pared 0 bases from V and 2 bases from J, leaving 12 bases between. CDR1 and CDR2 from the germline V gene are SGHNT and YYREEE (reference sequence). This CDR3 spans 15 amino acids. Here the CDR3 reads CASSLGSRPTYEQYF. In nucleotides, the CDR3 is TGTGCCAGCAGCTTGGGCTCTAGGCCTACCTACGAGCAGTACTTC.

The chain uses TRBV9 and TRBJ2-1, with 14 bases matching TRBD2. Germline-derived CDR1 and CDR2 are SGDLS and YYNGEE. This CDR3 is 18 amino acids long. J was trimmed by 7 bases and V by 3 bases; bases with no gene match: 12. CDR3 nucleotides: TGTGCCAGCAGCGCGGAGGGGGGACTAGCGGGAGAGGGTAATGAGCAGTTCTTC. Translation: CASSAEGGLAGEGNEQFF.

The J gene is TRBJ1-3, the V gene TRBV7-2; D is unclear. Germline-derived CDR1 and CDR2 are SGHTA and FQGNSA. CDR3 size: 13 residues. With 1 base removed from V and 8 bases from J, the gap between germline ends came to 9 bases. This CDR3 reads CASSLGSLDTIYF. CDR3 sequence (DNA): TGTGCCAGCAGCTTAGGCTCATTAGACACCATATATTTT.

The genes are TRBV9 and TRBJ2-1; 13 bases agree with TRBD2. Germline lookup yields CDR1 SGDLS and CDR2 YYNGEE. The CDR3 sequence is 18 residues long. The V and J ends lost 2 bases and 4 bases, in that order; junction bases with no gene match: 9. The CDR3 coding sequence is TGTGCCAGCAGCGTTGATTCCGGGACTAGCGGGATATACAATGAGCAGTTCTTC. Its protein product is CASSVDSGTSGIYNEQFF.

The rearrangement links TRBV11-1 to TRBJ2-7, with 8 bases aligning to TRBD2. The CDR3 consists of 16 residues. Germline V CDR1 and CDR2: SGHAT, FQDESV (reference sequence). V lost 5 bases to trimming and J lost 2 bases; unmatched junction nucleotides: 11. DNA for the CDR3: TGTGCCAGCAGCCGGGGAGCGGGAGCCTGGGCCTACGAGCAGTACTTC. Translated, it gives CASSRGAGAWAYEQYF.

The J gene is TRBJ1-5, the V gene TRBV28, with 8 positions matching TRBD1. Unmatched junction bases numbered 3, after V lost 7 bases and J lost 1 base. In germline, CDR1 is MDHEN, CDR2 SYDVKM. The length of the CDR3 is 14 residues. The DNA for the CDR3 is TGTGCCAGCACGGACAGGGTGAGCAATCAGCCCCAGCATTTT. Its protein is CASTDRVSNQPQHF. Full variable domain (remainder filled in from reference TRBV28 and TRBJ1-5): DVKVTQSSRYLVKRTGEKVFLECVQDMDHENMFWYRQDPGLGLRLIYFSYDVKMKEKGDIPEGYSVSREKKERFSLILESASTNQTSMYLCASTDRVSNQPQHFGDGTRLSIL.

The chain carries TRBV18 and TRBJ2-5, with D unresolved. Looked up from germline, CDR1 is KGHSH and CDR2 is LQKENI. The CDR3 runs to 15 residues. Trimming left V 3 bases short and J 1 base short, with 12 bases between. The CDR3 DNA follows: TGTGCCAGCTCACCCATCTACGCCCTCCAAGAGACCCAGTACTTC. Translation gives CASSPIYALQETQYF.